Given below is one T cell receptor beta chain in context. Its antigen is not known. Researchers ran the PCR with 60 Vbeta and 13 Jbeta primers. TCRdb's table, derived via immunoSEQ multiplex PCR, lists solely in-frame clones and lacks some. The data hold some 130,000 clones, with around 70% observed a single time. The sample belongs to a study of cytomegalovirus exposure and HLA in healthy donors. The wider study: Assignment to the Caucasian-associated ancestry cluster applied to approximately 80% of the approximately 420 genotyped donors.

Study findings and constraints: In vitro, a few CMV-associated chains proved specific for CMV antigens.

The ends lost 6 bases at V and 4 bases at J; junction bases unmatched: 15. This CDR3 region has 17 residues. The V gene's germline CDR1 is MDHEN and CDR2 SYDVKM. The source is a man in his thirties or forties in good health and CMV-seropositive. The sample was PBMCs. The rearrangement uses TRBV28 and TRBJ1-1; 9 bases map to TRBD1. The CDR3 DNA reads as TGTGCCAGCAGCACTAAATGGGGGACAGGGAGTCTCACTGAAGCTTTCTTT. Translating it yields CASSTKWGTGSLTEAFF.